This T cell receptor (beta chain) was recorded in a study of CD39 and CD103 CD8 tumor-infiltrating T cells. General study results and limits: DP CD8 TILs appeared more oligoclonal than DN and SP CD8 TILs and blood memory CD8 T cells.

As to this clone: Antigen unknown.

Using immunoSEQ multiplex PCR, the repertoire was profiled, and TCRdb retains in-frame clones only, with some absent. The sample shows around 8,100 clones, around 69% of them seen only once. No therapy was ongoing when samples were collected. CD8+CD4-CD45RA- cells, CCR7-positive or negative, formed the memory CD8 sort. The sequence derives from a human donor with head and neck squamous cell carcinoma. The sequencing sample was made of CD8+ T cells sorted from blood. The sample's subset: total memory CD8 T cells (CD45RA-CCR7+/-) from blood or uninvolved lymph node.

The DNA of the CDR3 is TGTGCCAGCAGTTTATCGAATCAGGGGGCGCAAAATGAGCAGTTCTTC. It encodes CASSLSNQGAQNEQFF. This chain uses TRBV27 with TRBJ2-1, with TRBD1 identical over 8 bases. This CDR3 has 16 amino acids. Germline CDR1 MNHEY, CDR2 SMNVEV (reference sequence). Trimming at V came to 0 bases and at J to 7 bases, leaving 8 bases not matched to a gene.